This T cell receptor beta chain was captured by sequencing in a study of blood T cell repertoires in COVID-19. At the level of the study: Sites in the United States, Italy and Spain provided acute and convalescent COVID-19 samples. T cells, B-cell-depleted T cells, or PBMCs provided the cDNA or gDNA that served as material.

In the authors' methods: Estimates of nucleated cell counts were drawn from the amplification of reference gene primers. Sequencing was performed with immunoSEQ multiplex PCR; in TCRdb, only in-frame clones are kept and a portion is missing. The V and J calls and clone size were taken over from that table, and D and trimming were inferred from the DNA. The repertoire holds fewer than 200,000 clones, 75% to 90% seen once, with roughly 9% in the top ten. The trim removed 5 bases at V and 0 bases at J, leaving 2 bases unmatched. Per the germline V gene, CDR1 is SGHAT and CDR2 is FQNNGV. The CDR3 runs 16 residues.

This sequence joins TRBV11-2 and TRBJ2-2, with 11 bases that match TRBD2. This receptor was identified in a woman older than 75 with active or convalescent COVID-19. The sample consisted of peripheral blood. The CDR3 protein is CASSRGLAANTGELFF. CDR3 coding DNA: TGTGCCAGCAGCAGGGGACTAGCGGCGAACACCGGGGAGCTGTTTTTT.